A single sample gave rise to the 10 T cell receptor beta chains below, sequenced in a study of CD8+CD57+ T cells in acquired aplastic anemia. Patients sequenced had flow cytometry evidence of CD8+CD57+ cell expansion. TCR beta VDJ and CDR3 profiling used genomic DNA as template. TCRdb itself ran the reads through MiXCR, one entry per CDR3 protein. The table includes hundreds of thousands of distinct CDR3 sequences, about a third detected once. Input material: sorted CD4+, CD8+, or CD8+CD57+ T cells (not recorded which) from PBMCs. The receptors here all came from a human donor with aplastic anemia.

This clonotype was detected a few times. J is TRBJ2-1 and V is TRBV19; 8 bases line up with TRBD2. The CDR3 is 14 residues long. The ends lost 9 bases at V and 5 bases at J; junction bases unmatched: 9. Per germline, CDR1 LNHDA and CDR2 SQIVND (reference sequence). CDR3 coding DNA: TGTGCCAGCATAGCGGGACCTACGGACAATGAGCAGTTCTTC. Its translation is CASIAGPTDNEQFF.

Ten or more counts support this clonotype. The rearrangement links TRBV7-6 to TRBJ1-1, with D hard to call. Germline V gene sequence: CDR1 SGHVS, CDR2 FNYEAQ. The CDR3 is made up of 12 amino acids. The V gene lost 4 bases and the J gene lost 1 base, with 4 bases spanning the gap. The CDR3 region is CASSSENTEAFF. The CDR3 DNA is TGTGCCAGCAGCTCGGAGAACACTGAAGCTTTCTTT.

The table lists this clonotype with a few counts. A much larger clone differs by one base, so this may be a read error. This sequence joins TRBV2 and TRBJ1-4; D gene ambiguous. This CDR3 region has 15 residues. V gave up 6 bases and J gave up 3 bases, with 14 bases separating them. Germline V lookup: CDR1 SNHLY, CDR2 FYNNEI. CDR3 region: CASSDTAGANEKLFF. The CDR3 nucleotides read TGTGCCAGCAGCGATACAGCAGGCGCTAATGAAAAACTGTTTTTT.

This clonotype occurred a few times. This chain uses TRBV7-2 with TRBJ1-1; 7 bases line up with TRBD1. J lost 0 bases, V lost 3 bases, and 13 bases had no gene match. The CDR3 has 18 residues. Germline V lookup: CDR1 SGHTA, CDR2 FQGNSA. Here the CDR3 reads CASSFKGQQGYLNTEAFF. CDR3 sequence (DNA): TGTGCCAGCAGCTTTAAGGGACAACAGGGGTACCTGAACACTGAAGCTTTCTTT.

The rearrangement links TRBV5-1 to TRBJ1-6, with D unresolved. Trimming stripped 4 bases from V and 7 bases from J, with 12 bases between. The CDR3 extends over 14 amino acids. Germline CDR1 reads SGHRS; CDR2 reads YFSETQ. The CDR3: CASSRGVNNSPLHF. The DNA of the CDR3 is TGCGCCAGCAGCAGAGGAGTGAACAATTCACCCCTCCACTTT.

The sample holds many counts of this clonotype. This sequence joins TRBV7-3 and TRBJ2-7; TRBD1 agrees at 8 bases. Germline V gene data show CDR1 as SGHTA and CDR2 as FQGTGA. The J segment lost 3 bases and the V segment lost 5 bases, leaving 6 bases of the junction unmatched. CDR3 length equals 14 residues. The CDR3 sequence is CASSPSGQDYEQYF. The CDR3 bases are TGTGCCAGCAGCCCCTCGGGACAGGACTACGAGCAGTACTTC. Complete variable domain (other parts from reference TRBV7-3 and TRBJ2-7): GAGVSQTPSNKVTEKGKYVELRCDPISGHTALYWYRQSLGQGPEFLIYFQGTGAADDSGLPNDRFFAVRPEGSVSTLKIQRTERGDSAVYLCASSPSGQDYEQYFGPGTRLTVT.

The sample holds many counts of this clonotype. The chain employs TRBV4-3 and TRBJ1-6; D is possibly TRBD1 (5 bases). The CDR3 extends over 13 amino acids. Germline CDR1 reads LGHNA; CDR2 reads YSLEER. V shed 2 bases and J shed 14 bases, with 13 bases lying between them. CDR3 bases: TGCGCCAGCAGCCAACCTAGGGGAGCGACCCTCCACTTT. As protein: CASSQPRGATLHF.

This chain connects TRBV2 to TRBJ1-1; D is uncertain. The V gene's germline CDR1 is SNHLY and CDR2 FYNNEI. Trimming left V 6 bases short and J 8 bases short, with 10 bases between. This CDR3 is 11 amino acids long. The CDR3: CASRKEVEAFF. The CDR3 DNA reads as TGTGCCAGCAGGAAGGAGGTAGAAGCTTTCTTT. The variable domain in full, with the rest retrieved from reference TRBV2 and TRBJ1-1, is EPEVTQTPSHQVTQMGQEVILRCVPISNHLYFYWYRQILGQKVEFLVSFYNNEISEKSEIFDDQFSVERPDGSNFTLKIRSTKLEDSAMYFCASRKEVEAFFGQGTRLTVV.

The chain links TRBV2 to TRBJ1-4; D may be TRBD1 (5 bases). Trimming removed 6 bases at V and 3 bases at J, with 14 bases between. The CDR3 contains 15 residues. Germline assignment: CDR1 SNHLY and CDR2 FYNNEI. In nucleotides, the CDR3 is TGTGCCAGCAGCAGGCGGGGGGATCCTAATGAAAAACTGTTTTTT. Protein: CASSRRGDPNEKLFF.

In its sample, this clonotype was seen many times. V usage is TRBV10-2 and J usage is TRBJ1-1; 7 nucleotides match TRBD1. Germline V gives CDR1 WSHSY, CDR2 SAAADI. The CDR3 length is 13 residues. Trimming at V came to 6 bases and at J to 1 base, leaving 2 bases not matched to a gene. CDR3 in amino acids: CASRGTANTEAFF. CDR3 DNA: TGCGCCAGCAGGGGGACAGCGAACACTGAAGCTTTCTTT.